This TCR beta chain is from a study of graft-versus-host responses after intestinal transplantation. On the study more broadly: Each recipient received anti-thymocyte globulin induction, then tacrolimus and steroids for two to three years.

On this clone itself: Its antigen is not known.

Study findings and constraints: The study found high graft-versus-host to host-versus-graft clonal ratios in allografts of patients with graft-donor T cell macrochimerism.

Trimming cost V 0 bases and J 3 bases, with 10 bases left between them. Per germline, CDR1 LNHDA and CDR2 SQIVND (reference sequence). CDR3 length: 15 residues. The protocol was immunoSEQ multiplex PCR, while the TCRdb copy is restricted to in-frame clones and leaves out a portion. The sample has approximately 99,000 clones, 91% seen once; the top ten hold more than 0.15%. The chain uses TRBV19 and TRBJ2-3; D is uncertain. The clonotype comes from a human donor who was the organ donor for an intestinal transplant. Sequencing was performed on unstimulated CD4+ T cells sorted from spleen or lymph node cells, taken before transplant. The CDR3 bases are TGTGCCAGTAGTATAGATTCCCTTCGGACAGATACGCAGTATTTT. Residues: CASSIDSLRTDTQYF.